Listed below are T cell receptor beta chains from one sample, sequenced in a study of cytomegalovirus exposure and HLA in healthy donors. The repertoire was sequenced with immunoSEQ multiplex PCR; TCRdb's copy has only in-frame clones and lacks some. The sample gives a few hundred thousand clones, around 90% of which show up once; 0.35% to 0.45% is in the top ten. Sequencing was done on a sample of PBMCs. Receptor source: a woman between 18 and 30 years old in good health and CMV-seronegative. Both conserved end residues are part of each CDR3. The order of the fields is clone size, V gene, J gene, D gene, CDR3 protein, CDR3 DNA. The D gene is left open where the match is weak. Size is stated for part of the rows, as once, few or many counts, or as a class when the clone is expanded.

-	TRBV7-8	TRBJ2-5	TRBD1	CASSTATGVETQYF	TGTGCCAGCAGCACCGCGACAGGGGTAGAGACCCAGTACTTC
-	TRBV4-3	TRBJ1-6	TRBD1	CASSQDPGDSPNSPLHF	TGCGCCAGCAGCCAAGACCCCGGGGACAGCCCGAATTCACCCCTCCACTTT
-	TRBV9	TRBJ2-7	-	CASSDLGGGGEQYF	TGTGCCAGCAGCGACCTCGGAGGGGGCGGCGAGCAGTACTTC
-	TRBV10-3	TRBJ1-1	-	CAISESAGRKTEAFF	TGTGCCATCAGTGAGTCGGCGGGAAGGAAGACTGAAGCTTTCTTT
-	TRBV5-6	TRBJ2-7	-	CASSLEHSYEQYF	TGTGCCAGCAGCTTGGAGCATTCCTACGAGCAGTACTTC
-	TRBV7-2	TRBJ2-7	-	CASSSELLGTGQYF	TGTGCCAGCAGCTCAGAGTTATTGGGTACAGGGCAGTACTTC
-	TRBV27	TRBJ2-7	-	CASSLFGRDRQQYF	TGTGCCAGCAGTTTATTCGGAAGAGACAGGCAGCAGTACTTC
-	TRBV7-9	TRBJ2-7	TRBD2	CASSHTSGGPYEQYF	TGTGCCAGCAGTCATACTAGCGGGGGACCCTACGAGCAGTACTTC
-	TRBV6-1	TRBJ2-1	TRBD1	CASQDRGRMDEQFF	TGTGCCAGCCAAGACAGGGGGAGAATGGATGAGCAGTTCTTC
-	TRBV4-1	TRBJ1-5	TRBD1	CASSQNGQVGQPQHF	TGCGCCAGCAGCCAGAATGGACAGGTGGGTCAGCCCCAGCATTTT
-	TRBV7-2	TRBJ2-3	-	CASSPRSRTDTQYF	TGTGCCAGCAGCCCCCGAAGCAGGACAGATACGCAGTATTTT
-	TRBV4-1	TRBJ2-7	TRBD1	CASSRDRLLGEQYF	TGCGCCAGCAGCCGGGACAGGTTACTGGGCGAGCAGTACTTC
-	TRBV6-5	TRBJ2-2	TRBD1	CASREGAGTGELFF	TGTGCCAGCAGAGAGGGGGCGGGTACCGGGGAGCTGTTTTTT
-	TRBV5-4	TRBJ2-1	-	CASSPTRGGVNEQFF	TGTGCCAGCAGTCCCACACGGGGCGGGGTAAATGAGCAGTTCTTC
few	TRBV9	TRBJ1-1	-	CASSVGLDTEAFF	TGTGCCAGCAGCGTCGGACTGGACACTGAAGCTTTCTTT
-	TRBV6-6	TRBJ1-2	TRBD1	CASSLTQGGYYGYTF	TGTGCCAGCAGCCTTACACAGGGGGGGTACTATGGCTACACCTTC